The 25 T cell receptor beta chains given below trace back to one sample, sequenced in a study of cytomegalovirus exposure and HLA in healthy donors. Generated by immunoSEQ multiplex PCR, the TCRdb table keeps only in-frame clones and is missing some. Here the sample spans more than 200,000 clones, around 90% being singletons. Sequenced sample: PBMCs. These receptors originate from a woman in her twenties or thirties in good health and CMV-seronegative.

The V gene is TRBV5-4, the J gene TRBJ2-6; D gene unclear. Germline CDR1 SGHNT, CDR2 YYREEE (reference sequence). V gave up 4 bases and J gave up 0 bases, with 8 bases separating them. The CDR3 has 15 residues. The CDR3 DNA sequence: TGTGCCAGCAGCCTCTGGACCTCTGGGGCCAACGTCCTGACTTTC. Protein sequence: CASSLWTSGANVLTF.

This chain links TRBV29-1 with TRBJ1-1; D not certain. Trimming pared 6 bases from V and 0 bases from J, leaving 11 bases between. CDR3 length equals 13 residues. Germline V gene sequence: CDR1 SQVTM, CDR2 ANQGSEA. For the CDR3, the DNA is TGCAGCGTCCGAGGCGGGATGAACACTGAAGCTTTCTTT. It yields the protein CSVRGGMNTEAFF.

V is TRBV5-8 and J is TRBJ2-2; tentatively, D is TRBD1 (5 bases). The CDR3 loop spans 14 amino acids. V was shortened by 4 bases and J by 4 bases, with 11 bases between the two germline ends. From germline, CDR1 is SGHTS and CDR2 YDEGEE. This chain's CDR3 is CASSPRGLTGELFF. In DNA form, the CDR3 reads TGTGCCAGCAGCCCTAGGGGCCTCACCGGGGAGCTGTTTTTT.

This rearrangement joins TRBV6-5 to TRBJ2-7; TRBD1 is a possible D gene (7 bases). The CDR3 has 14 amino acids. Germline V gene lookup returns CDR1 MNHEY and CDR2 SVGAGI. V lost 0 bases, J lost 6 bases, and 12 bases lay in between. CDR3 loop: CASSYSEGAGEQYF. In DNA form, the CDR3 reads TGTGCCAGCAGTTACTCGGAGGGGGCTGGCGAGCAGTACTTC.

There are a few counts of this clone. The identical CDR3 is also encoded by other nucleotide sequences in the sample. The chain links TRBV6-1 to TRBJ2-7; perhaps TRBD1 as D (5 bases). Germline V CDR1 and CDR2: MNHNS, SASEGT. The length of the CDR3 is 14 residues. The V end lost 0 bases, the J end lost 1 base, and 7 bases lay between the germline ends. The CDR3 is CASSEASGSYEQYF. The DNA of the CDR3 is TGTGCCAGCAGTGAAGCCTCAGGGTCCTACGAGCAGTACTTC.

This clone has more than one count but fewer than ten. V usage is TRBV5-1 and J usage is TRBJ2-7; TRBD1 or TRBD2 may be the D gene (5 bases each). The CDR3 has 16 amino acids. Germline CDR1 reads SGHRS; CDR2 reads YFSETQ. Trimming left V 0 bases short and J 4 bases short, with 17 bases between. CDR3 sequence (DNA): TGCGCCAGCAGCTTGGCCTTAGGGACGCTGGGGTACGAGCAGTACTTC. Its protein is CASSLALGTLGYEQYF.

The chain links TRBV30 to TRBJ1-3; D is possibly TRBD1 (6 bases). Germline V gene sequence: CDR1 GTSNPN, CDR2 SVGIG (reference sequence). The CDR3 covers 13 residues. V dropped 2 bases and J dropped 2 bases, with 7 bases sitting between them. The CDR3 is CAWSTGTGNTIYF. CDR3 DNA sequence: TGTGCCTGGAGTACAGGGACTGGAAACACCATATATTTT.

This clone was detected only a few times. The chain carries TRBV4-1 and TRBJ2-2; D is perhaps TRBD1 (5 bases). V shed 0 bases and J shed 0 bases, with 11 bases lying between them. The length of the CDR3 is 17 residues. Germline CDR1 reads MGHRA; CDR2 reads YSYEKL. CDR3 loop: CASSQDQTESNTGELFF. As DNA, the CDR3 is TGCGCCAGCAGCCAAGACCAGACAGAATCGAACACCGGGGAGCTGTTTTTT.

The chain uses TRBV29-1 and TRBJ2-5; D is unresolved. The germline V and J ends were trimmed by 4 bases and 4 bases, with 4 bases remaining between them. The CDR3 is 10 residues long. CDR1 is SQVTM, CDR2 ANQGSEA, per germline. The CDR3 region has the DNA TGCAGCGTTGTTCGAGAGACCCAGTACTTC. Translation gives CSVVRETQYF.

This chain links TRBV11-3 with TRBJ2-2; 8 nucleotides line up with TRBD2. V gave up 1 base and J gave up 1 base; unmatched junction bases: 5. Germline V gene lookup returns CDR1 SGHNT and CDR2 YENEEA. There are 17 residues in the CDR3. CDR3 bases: TGTGCCAGCAGCTTAGTGTTAGCGGGACGGAACACCGGGGAGCTGTTTTTT. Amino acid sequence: CASSLVLAGRNTGELFF.

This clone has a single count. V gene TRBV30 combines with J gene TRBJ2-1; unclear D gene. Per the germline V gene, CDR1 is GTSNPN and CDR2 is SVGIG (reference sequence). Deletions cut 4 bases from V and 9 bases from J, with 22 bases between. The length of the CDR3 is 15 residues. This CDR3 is CAWTYMWGRGPEQFF. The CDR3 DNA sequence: TGTGCCTGGACCTATATGTGGGGAAGAGGTCCTGAGCAGTTCTTC.

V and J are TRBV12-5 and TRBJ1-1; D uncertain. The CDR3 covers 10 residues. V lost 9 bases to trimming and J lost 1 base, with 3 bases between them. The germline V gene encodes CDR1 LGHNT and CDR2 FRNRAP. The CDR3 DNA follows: TGTGCTAGGGGGAACACTGAAGCTTTCTTT. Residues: CARGNTEAFF.

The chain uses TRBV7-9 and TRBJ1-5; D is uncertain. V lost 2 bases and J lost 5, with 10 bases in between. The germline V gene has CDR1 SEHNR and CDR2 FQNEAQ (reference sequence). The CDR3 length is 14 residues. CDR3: CASSLTAGDQPQHF. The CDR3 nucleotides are TGTGCCAGCAGCTTAACAGCGGGCGATCAGCCCCAGCATTTT.

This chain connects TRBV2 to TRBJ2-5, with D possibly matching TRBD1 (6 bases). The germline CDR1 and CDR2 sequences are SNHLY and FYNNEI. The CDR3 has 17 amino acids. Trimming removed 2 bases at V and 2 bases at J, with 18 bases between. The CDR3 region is CASSESTTGWGQETQYF. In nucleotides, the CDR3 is TGTGCCAGCAGTGAATCTACTACAGGGTGGGGGCAAGAGACCCAGTACTTC.

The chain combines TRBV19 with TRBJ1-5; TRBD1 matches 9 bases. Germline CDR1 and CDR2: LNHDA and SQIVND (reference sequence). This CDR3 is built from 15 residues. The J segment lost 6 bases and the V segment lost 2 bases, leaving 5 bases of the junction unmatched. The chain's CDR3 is CASSILTGGIQPQHF. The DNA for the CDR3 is TGTGCCAGTAGTATACTCACAGGGGGCATTCAGCCCCAGCATTTT.

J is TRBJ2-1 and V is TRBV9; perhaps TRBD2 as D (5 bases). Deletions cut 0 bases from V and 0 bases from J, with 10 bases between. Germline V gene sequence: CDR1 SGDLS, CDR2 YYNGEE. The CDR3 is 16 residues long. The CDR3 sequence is CASSVGGPSSYNEQFF. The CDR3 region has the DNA TGTGCCAGCAGCGTAGGAGGGCCTAGCTCCTACAATGAGCAGTTCTTC. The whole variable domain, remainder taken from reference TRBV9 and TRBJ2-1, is DSGVTQTPKHLITATGQRVTLRCSPRSGDLSVYWYQQSLDQGLQFLIQYYNGEERAKGNILERFSAQQFPDLHSELNLSSLELGDSALYFCASSVGGPSSYNEQFFGPGTRLTVL.

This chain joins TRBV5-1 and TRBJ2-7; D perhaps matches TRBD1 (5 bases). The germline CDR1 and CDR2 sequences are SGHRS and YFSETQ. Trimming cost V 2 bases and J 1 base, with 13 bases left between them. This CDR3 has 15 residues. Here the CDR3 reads CASSFTGSGSYEQYF. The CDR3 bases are TGCGCCAGCAGCTTTACAGGTTCAGGTTCCTACGAGCAGTACTTC.

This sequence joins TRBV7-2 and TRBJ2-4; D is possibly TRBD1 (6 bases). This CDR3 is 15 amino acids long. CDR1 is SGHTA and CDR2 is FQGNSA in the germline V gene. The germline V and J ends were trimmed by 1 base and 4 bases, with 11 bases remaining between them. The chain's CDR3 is CASSLGQGQKNIQYF. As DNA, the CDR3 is TGTGCCAGCAGCTTAGGTCAGGGGCAGAAAAACATTCAGTACTTC.

The CDR3 region is CASSDCASGRIKNIQYF. The CDR3 DNA reads as TGTGCCAGCAGTGACTGCGCTAGCGGGAGGATTAAAAACATTCAGTACTTC. The rearrangement uses TRBV6-4 and TRBJ2-4, with TRBD2 matching 11 bases. Germline V gene data show CDR1 as MRHNA and CDR2 as SNTAGT. The CDR3 consists of 17 residues. V shed 1 base, J shed 4 bases, and the junction held 6 bases outside the gene matches.

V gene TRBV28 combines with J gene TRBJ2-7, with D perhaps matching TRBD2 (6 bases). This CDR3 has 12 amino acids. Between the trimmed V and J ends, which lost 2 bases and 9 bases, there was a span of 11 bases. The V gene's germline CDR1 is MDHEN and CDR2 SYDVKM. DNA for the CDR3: TGTGCCAGCAGTTTAATAGCGGTCGGGCAGTACTTC. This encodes CASSLIAVGQYF.

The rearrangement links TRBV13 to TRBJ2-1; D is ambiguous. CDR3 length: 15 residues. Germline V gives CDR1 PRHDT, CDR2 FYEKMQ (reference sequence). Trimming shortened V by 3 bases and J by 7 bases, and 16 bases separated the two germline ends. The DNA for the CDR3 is TGTGCCAGCAGCTTCAATTTTCGGGTCCAAAATGAGCAGTTCTTC. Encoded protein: CASSFNFRVQNEQFF.

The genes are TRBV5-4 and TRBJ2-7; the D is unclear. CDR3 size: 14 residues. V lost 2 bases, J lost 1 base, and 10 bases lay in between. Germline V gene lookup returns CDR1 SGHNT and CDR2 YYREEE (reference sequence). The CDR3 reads CASSFKGLSYEQYF. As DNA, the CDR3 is TGTGCCAGCAGCTTTAAGGGCCTATCCTACGAGCAGTACTTC.

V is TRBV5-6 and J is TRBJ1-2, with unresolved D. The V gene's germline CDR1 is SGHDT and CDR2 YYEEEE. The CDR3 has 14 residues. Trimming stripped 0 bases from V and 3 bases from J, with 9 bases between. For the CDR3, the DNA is TGTGCCAGCAGCTTGGTTGGGGAGGACTATGGCTACACCTTC. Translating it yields CASSLVGEDYGYTF.

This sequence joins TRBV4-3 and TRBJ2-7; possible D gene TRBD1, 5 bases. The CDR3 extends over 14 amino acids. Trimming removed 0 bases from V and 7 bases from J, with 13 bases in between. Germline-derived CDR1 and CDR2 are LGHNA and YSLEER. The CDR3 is CASSQDPRQGEQYF. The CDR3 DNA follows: TGCGCCAGCAGCCAAGATCCACGCCAGGGAGAGCAGTACTTC.

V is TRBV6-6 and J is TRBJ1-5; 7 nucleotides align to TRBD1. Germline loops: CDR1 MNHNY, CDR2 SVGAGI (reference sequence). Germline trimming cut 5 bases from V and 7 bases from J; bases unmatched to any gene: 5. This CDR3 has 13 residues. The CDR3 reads CASSTGEKQPQHF. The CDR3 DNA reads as TGTGCCAGCAGTACAGGGGAAAAACAGCCCCAGCATTTT.